The clone carrying this T cell receptor (beta chain) was recorded at least ten times. The antigen is unknown. The data are from a study of regulatory T cells in long-lasting Graves disease. The V and J ends lost 2 bases and 9 bases respectively, with 16 bases between them. This CDR3 is built from 14 residues. Germline V gene data show CDR1 as KGHSH and CDR2 as LQKENI. In building TCR beta libraries, iRepertoire HTBI primers were used together with Arm-PCR of CDR3 regions. MiXCR, applied by TCRdb to the multiplex PCR reads, yields one record per CDR3 protein. This sample has about 560,000 distinct CDR3 sequences; about 16% occur once, and the top ten carry more than 10%. Time point here: newly diagnosed GD, antithyroid drugs for less than 3 months. From PBMCs, RNA was extracted and then used to make the TCR library. Study-level points and caveats: With persistent disease, TRBV28, TRBJ1-2 and TRBJ2-5 were the favored segments. Persistent patients shared more public clonotypes (around 2,500) than new patients (966).

These data were also reused for a study on T cells in Graves' hyperthyroidism and ophthalmopathy. Per that study: Stable hyperthyroidism: no ophthalmopathy progression over 18 months of follow-up. Participants, patients aged 18 to 65, had newly diagnosed hyperthyroidism with a duration under 2 months.

This sequence originates from a man aged 18 to 29 with Graves disease. The chain employs TRBV18 and TRBJ1-1; tentatively, D is TRBD1 (6 bases). Material: peripheral blood mononuclear cells (PBMCs), obtained at new diagnosis, from a patient treated with antithyroid drugs. The CDR3 DNA reads TGTGCCAGCTCACCAGGGGCAGGGGAATTAAAAGCTTTCTTT. This codes for CASSPGAGELKAFF.